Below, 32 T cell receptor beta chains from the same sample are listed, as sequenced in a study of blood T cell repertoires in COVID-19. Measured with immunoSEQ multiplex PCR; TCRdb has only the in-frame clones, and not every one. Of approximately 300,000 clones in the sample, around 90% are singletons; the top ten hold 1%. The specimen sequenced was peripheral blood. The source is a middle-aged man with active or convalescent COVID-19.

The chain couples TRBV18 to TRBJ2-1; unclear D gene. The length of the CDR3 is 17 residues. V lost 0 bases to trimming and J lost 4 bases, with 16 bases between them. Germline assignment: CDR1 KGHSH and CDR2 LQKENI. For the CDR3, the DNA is TGTGCCAGCTCACCACCGGCACACTACTTTCCTTACAATGAGCAGTTCTTC. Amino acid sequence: CASSPPAHYFPYNEQFF.

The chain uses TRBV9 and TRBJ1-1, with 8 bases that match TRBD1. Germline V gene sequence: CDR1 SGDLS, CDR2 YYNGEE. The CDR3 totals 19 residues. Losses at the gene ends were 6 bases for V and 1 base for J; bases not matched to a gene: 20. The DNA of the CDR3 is TGTGCCAGCATACCCATCCCCGGGCAGGGGGCGTTCTGGAACACTGAAGCTTTCTTT. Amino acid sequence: CASIPIPGQGAFWNTEAFF. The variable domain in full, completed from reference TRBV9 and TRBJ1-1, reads DSGVTQTPKHLITATGQRVTLRCSPRSGDLSVYWYQQSLDQGLQFLIQYYNGEERAKGNILERFSAQQFPDLHSELNLSSLELGDSALYFCASIPIPGQGAFWNTEAFFGQGTRLTVV.

The CDR3: CATSDSDSTEAFF. The CDR3 coding sequence is TGTGCCACCAGTGATTCTGACAGCACTGAAGCTTTCTTT. The V call is TRBV24-1, the J call TRBJ1-1; D might be TRBD1 (5 bases). The CDR3 is 13 amino acids. V lost 2 bases to trimming and J lost 4 bases, with 7 bases between them. Looked up from germline, CDR1 is KGHDR and CDR2 is SFDVKD.

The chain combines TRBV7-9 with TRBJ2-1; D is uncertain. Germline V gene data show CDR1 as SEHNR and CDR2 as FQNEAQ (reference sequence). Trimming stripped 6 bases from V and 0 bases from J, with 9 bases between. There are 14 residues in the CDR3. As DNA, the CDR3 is TGTGCCAGCAGTCGGGTCCTCTCCTACAATGAGCAGTTCTTC. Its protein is CASSRVLSYNEQFF.

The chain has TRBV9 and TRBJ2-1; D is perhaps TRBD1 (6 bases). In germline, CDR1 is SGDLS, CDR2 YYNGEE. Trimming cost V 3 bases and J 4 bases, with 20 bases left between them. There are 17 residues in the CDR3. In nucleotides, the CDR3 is TGTGCCAGCAGCGCCGAAATAATGGACAGCCTATACAATGAGCAGTTCTTC. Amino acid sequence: CASSAEIMDSLYNEQFF.

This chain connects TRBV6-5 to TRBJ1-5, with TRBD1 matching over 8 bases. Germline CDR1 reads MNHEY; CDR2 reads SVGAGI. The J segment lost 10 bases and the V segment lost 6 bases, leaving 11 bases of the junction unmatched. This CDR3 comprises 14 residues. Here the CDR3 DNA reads TGTGCCAGCAGCCTCGGACAGGGCATAGCTCCCCAGCATTTT. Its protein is CASSLGQGIAPQHF.

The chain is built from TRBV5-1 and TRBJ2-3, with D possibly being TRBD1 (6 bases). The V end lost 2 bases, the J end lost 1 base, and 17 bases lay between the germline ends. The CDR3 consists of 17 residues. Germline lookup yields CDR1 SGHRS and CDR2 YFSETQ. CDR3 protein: CASSFEREGGGTDTQYF. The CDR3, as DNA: TGCGCCAGCAGCTTTGAACGGGAAGGGGGAGGCACAGATACGCAGTATTTT. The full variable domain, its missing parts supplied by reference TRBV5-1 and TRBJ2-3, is KAGVTQTPRYLIKTRGQQVTLSCSPISGHRSVSWYQQTPGQGLQFLFEYFSETQRNKGNFPGRFSGRQFSNSRSEMNVSTLELGDSALYLCASSFEREGGGTDTQYFGPGTRLTVL.

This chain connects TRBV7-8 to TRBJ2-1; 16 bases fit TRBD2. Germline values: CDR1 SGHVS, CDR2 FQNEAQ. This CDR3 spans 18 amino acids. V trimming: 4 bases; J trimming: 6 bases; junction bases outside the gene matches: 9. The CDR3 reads CASSYIGTSGGASNEQFF. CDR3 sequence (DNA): TGTGCCAGCAGCTATATCGGGACTAGCGGGGGGGCAAGCAATGAGCAGTTCTTC. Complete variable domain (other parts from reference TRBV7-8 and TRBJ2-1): GAGVSQSPRYKVAKRGQDVALRCDPISGHVSLFWYQQALGQGPEFLTYFQNEAQLDKSGLPSDRFFAERPEGSVSTLKIQRTQQEDSAVYLCASSYIGTSGGASNEQFFGPGTRLTVL.

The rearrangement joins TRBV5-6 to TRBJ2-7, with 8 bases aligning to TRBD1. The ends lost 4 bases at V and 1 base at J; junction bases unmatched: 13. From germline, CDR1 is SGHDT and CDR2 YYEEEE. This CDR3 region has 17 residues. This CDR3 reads CASSEIVLGTGSYEQYF. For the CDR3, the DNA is TGTGCCAGCAGCGAGATCGTACTAGGGACAGGATCCTACGAGCAGTACTTC.

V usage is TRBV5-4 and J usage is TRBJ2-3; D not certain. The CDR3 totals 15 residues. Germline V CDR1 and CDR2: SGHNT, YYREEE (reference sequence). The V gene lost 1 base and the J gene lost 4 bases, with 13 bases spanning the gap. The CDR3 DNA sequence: TGTGCCAGCAGCTTGCGTGACATCGGCGCAGATACGCAGTATTTT. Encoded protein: CASSLRDIGADTQYF.

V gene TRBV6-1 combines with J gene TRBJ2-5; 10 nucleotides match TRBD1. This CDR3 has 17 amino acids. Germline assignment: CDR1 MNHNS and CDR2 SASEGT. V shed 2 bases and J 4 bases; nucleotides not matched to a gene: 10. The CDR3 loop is CASSEYSGTGVGETQYF. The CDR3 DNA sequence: TGTGCCAGCAGTGAATACTCCGGGACAGGGGTGGGAGAGACCCAGTACTTC.

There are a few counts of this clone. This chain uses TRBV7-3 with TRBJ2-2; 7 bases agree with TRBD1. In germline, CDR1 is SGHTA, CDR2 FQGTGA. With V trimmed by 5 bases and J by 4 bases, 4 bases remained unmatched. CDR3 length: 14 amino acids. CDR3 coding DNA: TGTGCCAGCAGCAGACAGGGCCGCACCGGGGAGCTGTTTTTT. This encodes CASSRQGRTGELFF.

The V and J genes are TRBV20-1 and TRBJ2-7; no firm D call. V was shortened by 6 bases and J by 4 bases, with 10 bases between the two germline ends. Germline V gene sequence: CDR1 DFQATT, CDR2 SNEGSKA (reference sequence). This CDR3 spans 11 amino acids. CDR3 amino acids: CSAYPLYEQYF. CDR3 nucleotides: TGCAGTGCCTACCCCTTGTACGAGCAGTACTTC.

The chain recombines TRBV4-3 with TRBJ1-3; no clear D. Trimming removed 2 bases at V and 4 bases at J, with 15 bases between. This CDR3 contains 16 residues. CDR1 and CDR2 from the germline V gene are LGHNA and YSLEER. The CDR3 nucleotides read TGCGCCAGCAGCCAAAAAGTGTCGTCCAGGGGAAACACCATATATTTT. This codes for CASSQKVSSRGNTIYF.

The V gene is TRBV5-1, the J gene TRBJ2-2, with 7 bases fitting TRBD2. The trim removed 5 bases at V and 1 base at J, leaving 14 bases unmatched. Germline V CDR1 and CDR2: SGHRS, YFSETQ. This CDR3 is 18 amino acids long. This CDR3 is CASSFPSGQSLNTGELFF. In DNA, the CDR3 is TGCGCCAGCAGTTTCCCTAGCGGCCAGAGCTTGAACACCGGGGAGCTGTTTTTT.

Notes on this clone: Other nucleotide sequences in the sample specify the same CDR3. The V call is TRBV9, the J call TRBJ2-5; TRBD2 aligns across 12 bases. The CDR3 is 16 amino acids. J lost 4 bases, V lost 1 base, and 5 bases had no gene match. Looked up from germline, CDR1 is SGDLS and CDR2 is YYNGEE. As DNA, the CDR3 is TGTGCCAGCAGCGTACTAGCGGGGGGGCCAGGAGAGACCCAGTACTTC. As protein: CASSVLAGGPGETQYF.

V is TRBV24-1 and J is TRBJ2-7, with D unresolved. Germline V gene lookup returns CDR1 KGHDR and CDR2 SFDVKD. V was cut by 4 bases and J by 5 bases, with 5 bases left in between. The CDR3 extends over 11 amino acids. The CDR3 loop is CATSERDEQYF. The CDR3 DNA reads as TGTGCCACCAGTGAGCGTGACGAGCAGTACTTC.

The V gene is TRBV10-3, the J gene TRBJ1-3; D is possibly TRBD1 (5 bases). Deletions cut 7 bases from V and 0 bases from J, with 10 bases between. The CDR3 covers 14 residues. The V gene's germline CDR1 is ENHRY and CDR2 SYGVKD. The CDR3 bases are TGTGCCATCAATGGACAAAACTCTGGAAACACCATATATTTT. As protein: CAINGQNSGNTIYF.

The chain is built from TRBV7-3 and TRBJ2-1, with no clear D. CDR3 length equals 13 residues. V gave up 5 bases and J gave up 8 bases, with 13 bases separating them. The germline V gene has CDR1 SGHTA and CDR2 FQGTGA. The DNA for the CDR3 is TGTGCCAGCAGCCAAAGTCCTACCGATGAGCAGTTCTTC. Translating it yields CASSQSPTDEQFF.

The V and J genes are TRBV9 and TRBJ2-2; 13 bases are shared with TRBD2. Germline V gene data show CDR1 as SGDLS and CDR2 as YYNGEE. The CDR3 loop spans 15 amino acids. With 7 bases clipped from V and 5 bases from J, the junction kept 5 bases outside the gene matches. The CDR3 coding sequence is TGTGCCAGCGGACTAGCGGGAGAAAAGACCGGGGAGCTGTTTTTT. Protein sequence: CASGLAGEKTGELFF.

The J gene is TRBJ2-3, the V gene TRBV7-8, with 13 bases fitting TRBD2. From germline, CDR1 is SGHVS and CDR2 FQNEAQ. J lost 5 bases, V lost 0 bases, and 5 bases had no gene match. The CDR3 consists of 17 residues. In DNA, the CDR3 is TGTGCCAGCAGCTTAGCTAAGACTAGCGGGGGGCTAGATACGCAGTATTTT. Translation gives CASSLAKTSGGLDTQYF.

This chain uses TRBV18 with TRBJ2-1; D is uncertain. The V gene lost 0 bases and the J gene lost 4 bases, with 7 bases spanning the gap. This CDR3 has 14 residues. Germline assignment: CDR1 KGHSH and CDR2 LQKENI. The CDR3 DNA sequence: TGTGCCAGCTCACCACCCTCCGGTTACAATGAGCAGTTCTTC. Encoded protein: CASSPPSGYNEQFF.

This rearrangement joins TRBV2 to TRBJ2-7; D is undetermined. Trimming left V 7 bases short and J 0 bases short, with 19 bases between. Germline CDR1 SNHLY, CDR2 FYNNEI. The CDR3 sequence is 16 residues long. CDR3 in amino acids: CASTGSGSRSSYEQYF. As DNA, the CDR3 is TGTGCCAGCACGGGTTCCGGCTCCCGAAGCTCCTACGAGCAGTACTTC.

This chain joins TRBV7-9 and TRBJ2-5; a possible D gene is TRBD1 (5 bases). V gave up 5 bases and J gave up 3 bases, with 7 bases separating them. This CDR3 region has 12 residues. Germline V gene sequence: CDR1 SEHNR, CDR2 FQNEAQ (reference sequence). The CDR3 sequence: CASSLREETQYF. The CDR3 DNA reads TGTGCCAGCAGCCTCAGGGAAGAGACCCAGTACTTC.

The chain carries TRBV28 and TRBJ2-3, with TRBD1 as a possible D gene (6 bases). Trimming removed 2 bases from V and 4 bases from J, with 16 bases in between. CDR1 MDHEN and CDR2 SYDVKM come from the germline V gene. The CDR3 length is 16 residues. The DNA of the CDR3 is TGTGCCAGCAGTTTAAGGGGGACCCTCGAGGCAGATACGCAGTATTTT. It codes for CASSLRGTLEADTQYF.

The CDR3 loop reads CASSPGQYNSPLHF. In DNA, the CDR3 is TGTGCCAGTAGTCCGGGACAGTATAATTCACCCCTCCACTTT. The chain employs TRBV19 and TRBJ1-6; 7 positions agree with TRBD1. V gave up 5 bases and J gave up 4 bases; unmatched junction bases: 2. Germline V gene sequence: CDR1 LNHDA, CDR2 SQIVND (reference sequence). The CDR3 has 14 residues.

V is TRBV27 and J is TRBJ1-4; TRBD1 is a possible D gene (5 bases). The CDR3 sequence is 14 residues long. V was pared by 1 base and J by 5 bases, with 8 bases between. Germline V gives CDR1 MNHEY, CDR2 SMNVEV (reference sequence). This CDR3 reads CASSLFGGNEKLFF. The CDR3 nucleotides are TGTGCCAGCAGTTTATTCGGGGGGAATGAAAAACTGTTTTTT.

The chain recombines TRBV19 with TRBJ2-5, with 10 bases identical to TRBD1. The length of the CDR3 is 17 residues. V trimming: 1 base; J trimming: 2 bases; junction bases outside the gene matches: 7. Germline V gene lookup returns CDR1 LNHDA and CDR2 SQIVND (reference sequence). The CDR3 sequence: CASSIGDRGGVQETQYF. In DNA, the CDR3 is TGTGCCAGTAGTATAGGGGACAGGGGAGGGGTGCAAGAGACCCAGTACTTC.

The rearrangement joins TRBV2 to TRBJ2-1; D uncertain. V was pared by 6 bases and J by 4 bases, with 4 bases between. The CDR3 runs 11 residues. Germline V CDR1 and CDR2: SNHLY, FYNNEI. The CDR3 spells CASSPYNEQFF. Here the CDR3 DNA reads TGTGCCAGCAGCCCTTACAATGAGCAGTTCTTC.

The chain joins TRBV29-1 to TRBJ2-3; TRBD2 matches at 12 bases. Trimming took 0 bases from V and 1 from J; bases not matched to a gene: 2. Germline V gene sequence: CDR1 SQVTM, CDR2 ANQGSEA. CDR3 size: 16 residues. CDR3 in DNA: TGCAGCGTTGAAGACCGACTAGCGGGGGGCACAGATACGCAGTATTTT. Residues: CSVEDRLAGGTDTQYF.

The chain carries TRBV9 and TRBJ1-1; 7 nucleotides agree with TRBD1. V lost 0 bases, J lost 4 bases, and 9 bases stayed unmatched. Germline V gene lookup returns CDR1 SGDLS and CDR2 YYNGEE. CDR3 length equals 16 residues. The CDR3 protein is CASSVGTGLLGTEAFF. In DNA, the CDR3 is TGTGCCAGCAGCGTAGGGACAGGCCTATTAGGCACTGAAGCTTTCTTT.

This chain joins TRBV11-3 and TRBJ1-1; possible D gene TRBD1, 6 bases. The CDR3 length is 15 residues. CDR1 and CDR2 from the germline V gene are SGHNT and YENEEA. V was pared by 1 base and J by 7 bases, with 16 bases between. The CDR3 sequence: CASSLGPDRKGEAFF. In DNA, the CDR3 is TGTGCCAGCAGCTTAGGCCCTGACAGGAAAGGTGAAGCTTTCTTT.